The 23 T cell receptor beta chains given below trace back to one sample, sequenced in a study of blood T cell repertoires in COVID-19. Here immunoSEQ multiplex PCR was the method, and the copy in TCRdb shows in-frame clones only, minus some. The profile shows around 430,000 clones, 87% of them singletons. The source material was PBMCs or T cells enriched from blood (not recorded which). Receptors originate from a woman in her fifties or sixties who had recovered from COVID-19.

The CDR3 loop reads CASSPETGSNQPQHF. The CDR3 bases are TGTGCCAGCTCACCCGAGACAGGTAGCAATCAGCCCCAGCATTTT. This chain uses TRBV18 with TRBJ1-5, with a tentative D call TRBD1 (6 bases). Germline loops: CDR1 KGHSH, CDR2 LQKENI. The germline V and J ends were trimmed by 3 bases and 0 bases, with 9 bases remaining between them. The CDR3 is made up of 15 amino acids.

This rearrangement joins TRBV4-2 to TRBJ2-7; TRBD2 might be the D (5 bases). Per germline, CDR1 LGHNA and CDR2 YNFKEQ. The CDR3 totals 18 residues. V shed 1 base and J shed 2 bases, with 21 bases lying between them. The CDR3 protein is CASSQVSSAGGPTYEQYF. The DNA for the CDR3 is TGTGCCAGCAGCCAAGTTTCGTCGGCGGGCGGGCCTACCTACGAGCAGTACTTC.

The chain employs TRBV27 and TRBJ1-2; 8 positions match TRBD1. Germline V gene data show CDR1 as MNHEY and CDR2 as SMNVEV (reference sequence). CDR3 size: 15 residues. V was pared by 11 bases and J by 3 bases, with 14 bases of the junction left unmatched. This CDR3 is CACYSGQGGDYGYTF. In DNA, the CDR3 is TGTGCCTGCTACTCCGGACAGGGCGGGGACTATGGCTACACCTTC.

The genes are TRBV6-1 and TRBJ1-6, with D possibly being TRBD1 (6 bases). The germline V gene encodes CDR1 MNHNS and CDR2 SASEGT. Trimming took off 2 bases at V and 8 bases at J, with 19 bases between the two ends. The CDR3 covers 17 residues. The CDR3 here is CASSEFLRGWWDSPLHF. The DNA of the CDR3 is TGTGCCAGCAGTGAATTCCTCAGGGGATGGTGGGATTCACCCCTCCACTTT.

The CDR3 region has the DNA TGTGCCAGTACCCGACAGCCGCGAAACCCTAATGAAAAACTGTTTTTT. Translating gives CASTRQPRNPNEKLFF. The chain joins TRBV19 to TRBJ1-4; D might be TRBD1 (5 bases). CDR1 LNHDA and CDR2 SQIVND come from the germline V gene (reference sequence). V was pared by 7 bases and J by 3 bases, with 18 bases between. The CDR3 consists of 16 residues.

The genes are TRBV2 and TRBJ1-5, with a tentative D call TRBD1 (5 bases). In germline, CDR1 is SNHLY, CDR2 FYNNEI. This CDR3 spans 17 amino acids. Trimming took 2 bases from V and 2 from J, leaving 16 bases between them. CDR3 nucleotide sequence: TGTGCCAGCAGTGAATACAGGTTTTGGAGGGGCAATCAGCCCCAGCATTTT. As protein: CASSEYRFWRGNQPQHF. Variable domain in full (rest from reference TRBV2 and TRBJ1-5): EPEVTQTPSHQVTQMGQEVILRCVPISNHLYFYWYRQILGQKVEFLVSFYNNEISEKSEIFDDQFSVERPDGSNFTLKIRSTKLEDSAMYFCASSEYRFWRGNQPQHFGDGTRLSIL.

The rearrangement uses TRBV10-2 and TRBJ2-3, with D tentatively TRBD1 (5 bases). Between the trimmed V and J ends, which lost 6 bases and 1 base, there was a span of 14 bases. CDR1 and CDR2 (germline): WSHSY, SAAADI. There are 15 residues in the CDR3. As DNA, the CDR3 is TGCGCCAGCAGCCTCTCGACAGAAGGCACAGATACGCAGTATTTT. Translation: CASSLSTEGTDTQYF.

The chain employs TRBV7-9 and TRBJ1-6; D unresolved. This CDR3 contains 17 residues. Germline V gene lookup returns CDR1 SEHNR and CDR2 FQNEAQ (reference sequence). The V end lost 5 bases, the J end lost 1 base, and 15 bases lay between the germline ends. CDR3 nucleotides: TGTGCCAGCAGCCTATCGCTCGGGGTTTCCTATAATTCACCCCTCCACTTT. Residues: CASSLSLGVSYNSPLHF.

CDR3 loop: CASSLRVSSQNTGELFF. The CDR3 DNA is TGTGCCAGCAGCTTACGCGTTAGCAGTCAGAACACCGGGGAGCTGTTTTTT. The chain combines TRBV7-2 with TRBJ2-2; D not resolved. Trimming shortened V by 2 bases and J by 1 base, and 14 bases separated the two germline ends. Per germline, CDR1 SGHTA and CDR2 FQGNSA. CDR3 length: 17 residues. Full variable domain (outside the CDR3, taken from reference TRBV7-2 and TRBJ2-2): GAGVSQSPSNKVTEKGKDVELRCDPISGHTALYWYRQSLGQGLEFLIYFQGNSAPDKSGLPSDRFSAERTGGSVSTLTIQRTQQEDSAVYLCASSLRVSSQNTGELFFGEGSRLTVL.

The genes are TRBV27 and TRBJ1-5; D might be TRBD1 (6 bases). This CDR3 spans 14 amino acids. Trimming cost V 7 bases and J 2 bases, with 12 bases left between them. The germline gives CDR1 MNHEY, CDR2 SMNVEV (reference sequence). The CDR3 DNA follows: TGTGCCAGCAAGGAGGCAGGGGGCAATCAGCCCCAGCATTTT. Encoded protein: CASKEAGGNQPQHF.

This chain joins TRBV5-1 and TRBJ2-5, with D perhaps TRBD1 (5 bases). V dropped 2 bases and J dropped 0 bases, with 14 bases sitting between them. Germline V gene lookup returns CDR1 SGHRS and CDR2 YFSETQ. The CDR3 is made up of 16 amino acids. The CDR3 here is CASSFPKTENQETQYF. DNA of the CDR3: TGCGCCAGCAGCTTTCCTAAGACAGAAAACCAAGAGACCCAGTACTTC. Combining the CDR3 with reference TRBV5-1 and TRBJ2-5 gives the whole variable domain KAGVTQTPRYLIKTRGQQVTLSCSPISGHRSVSWYQQTPGQGLQFLFEYFSETQRNKGNFPGRFSGRQFSNSRSEMNVSTLELGDSALYLCASSFPKTENQETQYFGPGTRLLVL.

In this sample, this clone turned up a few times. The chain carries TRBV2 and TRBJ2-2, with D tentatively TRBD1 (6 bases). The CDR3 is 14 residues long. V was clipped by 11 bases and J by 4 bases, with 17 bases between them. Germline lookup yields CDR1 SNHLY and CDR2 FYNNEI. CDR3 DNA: TGTGCCTCCGCGGGCAGGGGCAGCACCGGGGAGCTGTTTTTT. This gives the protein CASAGRGSTGELFF.

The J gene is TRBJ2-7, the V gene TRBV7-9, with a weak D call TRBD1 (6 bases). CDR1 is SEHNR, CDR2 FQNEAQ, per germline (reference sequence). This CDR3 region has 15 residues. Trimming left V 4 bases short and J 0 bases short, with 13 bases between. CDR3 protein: CASSSGQIGSYEQYF. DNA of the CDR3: TGTGCCAGCAGCTCCGGACAGATTGGCTCCTACGAGCAGTACTTC.

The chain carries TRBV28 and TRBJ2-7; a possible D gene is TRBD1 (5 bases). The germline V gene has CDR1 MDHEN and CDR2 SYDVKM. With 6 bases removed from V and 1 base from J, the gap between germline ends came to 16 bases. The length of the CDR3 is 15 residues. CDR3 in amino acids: CASSHRDSVSYEQYF. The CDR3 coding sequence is TGTGCCAGCAGCCATCGTGACAGTGTTTCCTACGAGCAGTACTTC.

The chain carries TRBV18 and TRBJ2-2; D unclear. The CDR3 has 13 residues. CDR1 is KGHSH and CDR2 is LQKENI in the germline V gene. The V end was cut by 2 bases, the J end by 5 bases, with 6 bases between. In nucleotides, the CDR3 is TGTGCCAGCTCACCATATCCGACCGGGGAGCTGTTTTTT. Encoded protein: CASSPYPTGELFF.

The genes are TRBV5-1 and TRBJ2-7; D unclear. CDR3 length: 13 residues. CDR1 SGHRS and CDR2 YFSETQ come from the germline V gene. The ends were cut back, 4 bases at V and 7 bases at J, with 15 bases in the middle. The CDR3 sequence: CASSEVFLWEQYF. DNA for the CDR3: TGCGCCAGCAGCGAGGTCTTTCTGTGGGAGCAGTACTTC.

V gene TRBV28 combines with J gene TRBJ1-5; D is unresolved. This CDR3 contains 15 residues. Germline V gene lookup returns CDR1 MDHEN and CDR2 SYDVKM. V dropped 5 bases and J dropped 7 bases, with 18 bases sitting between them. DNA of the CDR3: TGTGCCAGCAGTACTATGACTAGGAGGGAACAGCCCCAGCATTTT. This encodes CASSTMTRREQPQHF.

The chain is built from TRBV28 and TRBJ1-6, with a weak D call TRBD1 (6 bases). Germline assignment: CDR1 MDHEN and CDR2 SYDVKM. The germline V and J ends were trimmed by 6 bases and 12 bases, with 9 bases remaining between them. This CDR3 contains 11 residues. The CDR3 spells CASRGGGPLHF. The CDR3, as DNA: TGTGCCAGCAGGGGAGGGGGACCCCTCCACTTT.

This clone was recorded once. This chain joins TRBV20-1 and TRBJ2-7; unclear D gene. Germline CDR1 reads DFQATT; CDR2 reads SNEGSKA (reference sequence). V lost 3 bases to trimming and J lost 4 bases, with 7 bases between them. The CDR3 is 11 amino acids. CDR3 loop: CSASSQYEQYF. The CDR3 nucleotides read TGCAGTGCTAGCTCTCAGTACGAGCAGTACTTC.

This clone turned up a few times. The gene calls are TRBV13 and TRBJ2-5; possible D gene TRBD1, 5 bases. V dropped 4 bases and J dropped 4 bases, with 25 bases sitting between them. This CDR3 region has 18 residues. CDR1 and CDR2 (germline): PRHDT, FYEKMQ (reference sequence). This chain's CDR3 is CASSYATSLGVLGETQYF. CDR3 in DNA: TGTGCCAGCAGCTACGCTACGAGCTTAGGGGTGCTCGGAGAGACCCAGTACTTC.

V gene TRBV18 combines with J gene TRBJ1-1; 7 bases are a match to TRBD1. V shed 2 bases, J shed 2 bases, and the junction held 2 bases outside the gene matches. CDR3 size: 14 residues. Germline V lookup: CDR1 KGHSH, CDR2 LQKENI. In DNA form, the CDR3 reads TGTGCCAGCTCACCATGGGACAGCAACACTGAAGCTTTCTTT. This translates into CASSPWDSNTEAFF.

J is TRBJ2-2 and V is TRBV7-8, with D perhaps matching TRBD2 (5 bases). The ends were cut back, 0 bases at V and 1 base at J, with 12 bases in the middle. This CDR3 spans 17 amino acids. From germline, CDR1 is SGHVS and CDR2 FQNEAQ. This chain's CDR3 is CASSLAAGVRNTGELFF. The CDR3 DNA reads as TGTGCCAGCAGCTTAGCTGCCGGGGTGAGGAACACCGGGGAGCTGTTTTTT.

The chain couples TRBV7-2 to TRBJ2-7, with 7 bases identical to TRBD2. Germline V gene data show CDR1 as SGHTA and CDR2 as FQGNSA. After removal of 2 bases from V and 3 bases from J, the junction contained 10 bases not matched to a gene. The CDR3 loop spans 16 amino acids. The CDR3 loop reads CASSLNQHGGNYEQYF. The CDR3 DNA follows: TGTGCCAGCAGCTTAAACCAACACGGGGGGAACTACGAGCAGTACTTC.